The entry that follows covers one T cell receptor (beta chain) sequence. Other DNA sequences in this sample translate to the same CDR3. The data derive from a study of shared clonotypes between healthy human individuals. Trimming cost V 5 bases and J 4 bases; bases outside gene matches: 6. The CDR3 has 14 residues. Germline V gene sequence: CDR1 MNHEY, CDR2 SVGAGI. In the original workflow: In the immunoSEQ data, sequences were junction-only and lacked quality scores, so filtering differed. Sequenced by immunoSEQ multiplex PCR; TCRdb stores in-frame clones only, minus some. Clone size and the V and J calls come from that table; the DNA yielded D and trimming. The table records approximately 2.4 million clones, 95% of them present only once.

The rearrangement uses TRBV6-5 and TRBJ2-7; TRBD1 aligns across 9 bases. Sequencing input: naive CD4+ T cells sorted from blood. Subset given: CD45RA+ positively selected. This TCR was recovered from a man aged 18 to 30 in good health. The CDR3: CASSRGQGGYEQYF. For the CDR3, the DNA is TGTGCCAGCAGTAGGGGACAGGGAGGATACGAGCAGTACTTC.